This T cell receptor (beta chain) was identified in a study of cytomegalovirus exposure and HLA in healthy donors. On the study more broadly: The same platform was used for the 120 or so validation repertoires as for the 600 to 700 first-cohort repertoires, as reported in a later analysis. Study findings and constraints: The classifier was said to identify cytomegalovirus status with high specificity and sensitivity. First-cohort TCR clusters were later found to tend to co-occur in the 120 or so validation repertoires. Generally TCR sequences proved uncommon, though certain public TCRs appeared in numerous donors.

This clone was observed a handful of times. Its antigen is unknown. Clones were read by immunoSEQ multiplex PCR, and TCRdb kept only the in-frame ones, dropping some. In the table there are around 190,000 clones, around nine tenths of which are singletons. The sequenced sample was PBMCs. The receptor was isolated from a man aged 25-45 years in good health and CMV-seropositive.

CDR3 sequence reads: CASSLGSGISYEQYF. As DNA, the CDR3 is TGTGCCAGCAGCCTGGGTTCGGGGATCTCCTACGAGCAGTACTTC. The rearrangement links TRBV11-2 to TRBJ2-7; TRBD2 might be the D (5 bases). Looked up from germline, CDR1 is SGHAT and CDR2 is FQNNGV. CDR3 length: 15 amino acids. Deletions cut 5 bases from V and 0 bases from J, with 14 bases between.